These T cell receptor beta chains were read from a single sample in a study of blood T cells in healthy people across ages. TCRdb independently ran MiXCR on the 5' RACE reads; one entry per CDR3 protein. The table has 1.5 million to 1.8 million distinct CDR3 sequences, under 55% seen once. Sequencing was performed on blood. All receptors derive from a woman younger than 30 in good health. CDR3s include the opening cysteine and the closing phenylalanine or tryptophan. The order of the fields is V gene, CDR3 length, clone size, D gene, J gene, CDR3 DNA, CDR3 protein. A D gene is named only where the DNA matches it firmly. A clone size is listed for some rows: how often the clone was seen (once, few, many), or a class if it is expanded.

V gene: TRBV4-1; CDR3 length: 13; clone size: few; D gene: -; J gene: TRBJ1-4; CDR3 DNA: TGCGCCAGCAGCCAAGGATTTTATGAAAAACTGTTTTTT; CDR3 protein: CASSQGFYEKLFF
V gene: TRBV12-3/TRBV12-4; CDR3 length: 17; clone size: -; D gene: TRBD2; J gene: TRBJ2-1; CDR3 DNA: TGTGCCAGCGGACCGGGACTAGCGGGAGGCGATTACAATGAGCAGTTCTTC; CDR3 protein: CASGPGLAGGDYNEQFF
V gene: TRBV20-1; CDR3 length: 14; clone size: -; D gene: TRBD2; J gene: TRBJ2-1; CDR3 DNA: TGCAGTGCCTTGGGGACTAGCGGCCTCAATGAGCAGTTCTTC; CDR3 protein: CSALGTSGLNEQFF
V gene: TRBV5-1; CDR3 length: 14; clone size: -; D gene: -; J gene: TRBJ1-2; CDR3 DNA: TGCGCCAGCAGCGCCCGGGACGAAGTTTATGGCTACACCTTC; CDR3 protein: CASSARDEVYGYTF
V gene: TRBV7-2; CDR3 length: 14; clone size: -; D gene: -; J gene: TRBJ1-2; CDR3 DNA: TGTGCCAGCAGCCGCCCAGGAGCCCACTATGGCTACACCTTC; CDR3 protein: CASSRPGAHYGYTF
V gene: TRBV28; CDR3 length: 17; clone size: -; D gene: -; J gene: TRBJ2-3; CDR3 DNA: TGTGCCAGCAGTTTCTCCGGGACTGGCGGGGAGGAAGATACGCAGTATTTT; CDR3 protein: CASSFSGTGGEEDTQYF
V gene: TRBV12-3/TRBV12-4; CDR3 length: 15; clone size: few; D gene: TRBD1; J gene: TRBJ2-1; CDR3 DNA: TGTGCCAGCAGCAGTAGGGGGCAGCGATACAATGAGCAGTTCTTC; CDR3 protein: CASSSRGQRYNEQFF
V gene: TRBV7-2; CDR3 length: 16; clone size: -; D gene: TRBD2; J gene: TRBJ2-1; CDR3 DNA: TGTGCCAGCAGCAAATGGGGCGGGAGCTCCTACAATGAGCAGTTCTTC; CDR3 protein: CASSKWGGSSYNEQFF
V gene: TRBV29-1; CDR3 length: 13; clone size: few; D gene: -; J gene: TRBJ1-2; CDR3 DNA: TGCAGCGTTGGGGCGGGTCCTACTCGGGGCTACACCTTC; CDR3 protein: CSVGAGPTRGYTF
V gene: TRBV7-9; CDR3 length: 16; clone size: -; D gene: TRBD1; J gene: TRBJ2-1; CDR3 DNA: TGTGCCAGCAGCCCAATTACAGGGGCCTCATACAATGAGCAGTTCTTC; CDR3 protein: CASSPITGASYNEQFF
V gene: TRBV7-8; CDR3 length: 18; clone size: -; D gene: -; J gene: TRBJ1-1; CDR3 DNA: TGTGCCAGCAGCTTAGCGGGAAGGAAATGGGGGCTATACACTGAAGCTTTCTTT; CDR3 protein: CASSLAGRKWGLYTEAFF
V gene: TRBV12-5; CDR3 length: 15; clone size: -; D gene: TRBD2; J gene: TRBJ2-5; CDR3 DNA: TGTGCTAGTGGTTCACCGACTAGCGGTCAAGAGACCCAGTACTTC; CDR3 protein: CASGSPTSGQETQYF
V gene: TRBV29-1; CDR3 length: 14; clone size: -; D gene: TRBD2; J gene: TRBJ2-5; CDR3 DNA: TGCAGCGTTGAAGATGGGCTAGCGGGAGAGACCCAGTACTTC; CDR3 protein: CSVEDGLAGETQYF
V gene: TRBV28; CDR3 length: 14; clone size: few; D gene: -; J gene: TRBJ1-4; CDR3 DNA: TGTGCCAGCAGCCCTGGACTCGAGGATGAAAAACTGTTTTTT; CDR3 protein: CASSPGLEDEKLFF
V gene: TRBV20-1; CDR3 length: 14; clone size: -; D gene: -; J gene: TRBJ2-3; CDR3 DNA: TGCAGTGCTAGAGATACTTCGGGGGTAGATACGCAGTATTTT; CDR3 protein: CSARDTSGVDTQYF
V gene: TRBV15; CDR3 length: 14; clone size: -; D gene: -; J gene: TRBJ1-1; CDR3 DNA: TGTGCCACCAGCAGCAAGAATTACCGGGACGAAGCTTTCTTT; CDR3 protein: CATSSKNYRDEAFF
V gene: TRBV7-2; CDR3 length: 16; clone size: -; D gene: -; J gene: TRBJ2-7; CDR3 DNA: TGTGCCAGCAGCTTAAGTCTCGGCTCAAGCTCCTACGAGCAGTACTTC; CDR3 protein: CASSLSLGSSSYEQYF
V gene: TRBV5-1; CDR3 length: 15; clone size: -; D gene: -; J gene: TRBJ2-3; CDR3 DNA: TGCGCCAGCAGCATGGGACACCTTGGAACAGATACGCAGTATTTT; CDR3 protein: CASSMGHLGTDTQYF
V gene: TRBV12-5; CDR3 length: 15; clone size: few; D gene: -; J gene: TRBJ2-5; CDR3 DNA: TGTGCTAGTGGTTTGGGCCAGGCGTCCCAAGAGACCCAGTACTTC; CDR3 protein: CASGLGQASQETQYF
V gene: TRBV7-2; CDR3 length: 14; clone size: -; D gene: TRBD1; J gene: TRBJ1-5; CDR3 DNA: TGCGCCAGCAGTCCAACAGGGGGCTATCAGCCCCAGCATTTT; CDR3 protein: CASSPTGGYQPQHF
V gene: TRBV30; CDR3 length: 12; clone size: few; D gene: -; J gene: TRBJ1-1; CDR3 DNA: TGTGCCTGGAGTTGGGGGAACACTGAAGCTTTCTTT; CDR3 protein: CAWSWGNTEAFF
V gene: TRBV5-1; CDR3 length: 15; clone size: -; D gene: TRBD1; J gene: TRBJ1-2; CDR3 DNA: TGCGCCAGCAGCTTCCAGGGGGCGCCCGGTGATGGCTACACCTTC; CDR3 protein: CASSFQGAPGDGYTF
V gene: TRBV7-9; CDR3 length: 15; clone size: -; D gene: TRBD1; J gene: TRBJ2-7; CDR3 DNA: TGTGCCAGCAGCCGCCCGGGACAGTCGAATAGCGAGCAGTACTTC; CDR3 protein: CASSRPGQSNSEQYF
V gene: TRBV7-9; CDR3 length: 16; clone size: few; D gene: TRBD1; J gene: TRBJ1-6; CDR3 DNA: TGTGCCAGCAGCCGAGGACAGGGCTTCTATAATTCACCCCTCCACTTT; CDR3 protein: CASSRGQGFYNSPLHF
V gene: TRBV29-1; CDR3 length: 12; clone size: few; D gene: TRBD2; J gene: TRBJ2-5; CDR3 DNA: TGCAGCGTAAAGCGGGATCAAGAGACCCAGTACTTC; CDR3 protein: CSVKRDQETQYF
V gene: TRBV7-9; CDR3 length: 16; clone size: -; D gene: -; J gene: TRBJ2-5; CDR3 DNA: TGTGCCAGCAGCTTATTCCCTAGCTCAAAGGGGAATGAGCAGTACTTC; CDR3 protein: CASSLFPSSKGNEQYF
V gene: TRBV12-3/TRBV12-4; CDR3 length: 14; clone size: -; D gene: TRBD1; J gene: TRBJ1-2; CDR3 DNA: TGTGCCAGCAAACCAGGACAGGGGTACTATGGCTACACCTTC; CDR3 protein: CASKPGQGYYGYTF
V gene: TRBV7-8; CDR3 length: 16; clone size: -; D gene: TRBD1; J gene: TRBJ1-4; CDR3 DNA: TGTGCCAGCAGCTTAGTTTTGGGACAGAGGAATGAAAAACTGTTTTTT; CDR3 protein: CASSLVLGQRNEKLFF
V gene: TRBV27; CDR3 length: 13; clone size: few; D gene: -; J gene: TRBJ1-2; CDR3 DNA: TGTGCCAGCAGTCTGGGACTATACTATGGCTACACCTTC; CDR3 protein: CASSLGLYYGYTF
V gene: TRBV27; CDR3 length: 16; clone size: -; D gene: TRBD2; J gene: TRBJ2-7; CDR3 DNA: TGTGCCAGCAGTCCGGGGACTAGCGGGGGGTATTACGAGCAGTACTTC; CDR3 protein: CASSPGTSGGYYEQYF
V gene: TRBV27; CDR3 length: 14; clone size: -; D gene: -; J gene: TRBJ2-5; CDR3 DNA: TGTGCCAGCAGTTTCTCCCGCAGGTCTGAGACCCAGTACTTC; CDR3 protein: CASSFSRRSETQYF
V gene: TRBV2; CDR3 length: 12; clone size: few; D gene: -; J gene: TRBJ2-5; CDR3 DNA: TGTGCCAGCAGTGATGAGGGGGAGACCCAGTACTTC; CDR3 protein: CASSDEGETQYF
V gene: TRBV28; CDR3 length: 14; clone size: few; D gene: -; J gene: TRBJ2-5; CDR3 DNA: TGTGCCAGCAGTTTATTCAGGCAAAACAATGAGCAGTACTTC; CDR3 protein: CASSLFRQNNEQYF
V gene: TRBV6-2/TRBV6-3; CDR3 length: 12; clone size: -; D gene: -; J gene: TRBJ2-1; CDR3 DNA: TGTGCCAGCAGTTCCCGGGTCCTAGAGCAGTTCTTC; CDR3 protein: CASSSRVLEQFF
V gene: TRBV6-5; CDR3 length: 14; clone size: -; D gene: -; J gene: TRBJ1-4; CDR3 DNA: TGTGCCAGCAGCCGGGACTCTAATAATGAAAAACTGTTTTTT; CDR3 protein: CASSRDSNNEKLFF
V gene: TRBV6-1; CDR3 length: 12; clone size: few; D gene: -; J gene: TRBJ2-7; CDR3 DNA: TGTGCCAGCCAACTGCGGGACTACGAGCAGTACTTC; CDR3 protein: CASQLRDYEQYF
V gene: TRBV25-1; CDR3 length: 16; clone size: -; D gene: TRBD1; J gene: TRBJ2-5; CDR3 DNA: TGTGCCAGCAGTGGGACAGGGGGCGTAGCCCCTGGGACCCAGTACTTC; CDR3 protein: CASSGTGGVAPGTQYF
V gene: TRBV27; CDR3 length: 15; clone size: -; D gene: -; J gene: TRBJ2-5; CDR3 DNA: TGTGCCAGCAGTTCAAGGCAGGTGGGTTACAATGAGCAGTACTTC; CDR3 protein: CASSSRQVGYNEQYF
V gene: TRBV12-3/TRBV12-4; CDR3 length: 12; clone size: -; D gene: TRBD2; J gene: TRBJ2-3; CDR3 DNA: TGTGCCAGCAGAAGACTAGCGGGGGCGCAGTATTTT; CDR3 protein: CASRRLAGAQYF
V gene: TRBV28; CDR3 length: 13; clone size: -; D gene: -; J gene: TRBJ1-4; CDR3 DNA: TGTGCCAGTTACGGGGGAACTAATGAAAAACTGTTTTTT; CDR3 protein: CASYGGTNEKLFF
V gene: TRBV6-2/TRBV6-3; CDR3 length: 15; clone size: -; D gene: -; J gene: TRBJ2-2; CDR3 DNA: TGTGCCAGCAGTTACTGGGCGCGTGGGACCGGGGAGCTGTTTTTT; CDR3 protein: CASSYWARGTGELFF
V gene: TRBV10-3; CDR3 length: 17; clone size: -; D gene: TRBD2; J gene: TRBJ2-3; CDR3 DNA: TGTGCCATCAGGAGGACTAGCGGGAGGGCCGTTACAGATACGCAGTATTTT; CDR3 protein: CAIRRTSGRAVTDTQYF
V gene: TRBV20-1; CDR3 length: 13; clone size: few; D gene: -; J gene: TRBJ2-7; CDR3 DNA: TGCAGTGCTAGAGTGCAGGGCAGGTACGAGCAGTACTTC; CDR3 protein: CSARVQGRYEQYF
V gene: TRBV20-1; CDR3 length: 13; clone size: -; D gene: -; J gene: TRBJ2-3; CDR3 DNA: TGCAGTGCTAGAGAAACCGGCTACTATACGCAGTATTTT; CDR3 protein: CSARETGYYTQYF